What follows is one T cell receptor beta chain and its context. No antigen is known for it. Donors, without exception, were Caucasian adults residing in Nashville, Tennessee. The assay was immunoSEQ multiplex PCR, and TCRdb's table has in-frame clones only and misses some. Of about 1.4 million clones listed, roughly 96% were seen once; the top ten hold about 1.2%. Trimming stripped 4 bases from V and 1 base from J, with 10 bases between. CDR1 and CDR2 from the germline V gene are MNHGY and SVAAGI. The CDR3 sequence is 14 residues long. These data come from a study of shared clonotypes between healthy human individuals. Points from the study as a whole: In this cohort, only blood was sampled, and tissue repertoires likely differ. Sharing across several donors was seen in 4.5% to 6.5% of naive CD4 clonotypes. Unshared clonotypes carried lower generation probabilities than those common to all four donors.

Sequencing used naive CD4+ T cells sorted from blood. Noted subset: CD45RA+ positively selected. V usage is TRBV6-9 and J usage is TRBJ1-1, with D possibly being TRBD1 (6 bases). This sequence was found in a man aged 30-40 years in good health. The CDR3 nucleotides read TGTGCCAGCAGTTTATTAGGGGGGAACACTGAAGCTTTCTTT. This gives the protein CASSLLGGNTEAFF.